This T cell receptor beta chain was retrieved from a study of cytomegalovirus exposure and HLA in healthy donors. 60 Vbeta and 13 Jbeta primers were used in PCR. Authors' processing steps: An analysis that came later counted 70 million to 100 million unique TCR beta chains, approximately 9.9 million shared. Method: immunoSEQ multiplex PCR; TCRdb's copy keeps in-frame clones and lacks some. V, J and clone size were drawn from that table, and D and trimming were deduced from the DNA. This table holds some 150,000 clones, approximately 76% found once. Comments on this clone: Its antigen is unknown.

General study findings and limits: Rarity held for most TCR sequences, but there were some public TCRs that occurred in many donors.

The specimen was PBMCs. The source of this sequence is a man in his sixties in good health and CMV-seronegative.

CDR3 residues: CATKEGRVKGTGELFF. CDR3 in DNA: TGCGCCACCAAGGAGGGCAGGGTAAAGGGCACCGGGGAGCTGTTTTTT. The chain couples TRBV10-2 to TRBJ2-2; possibly TRBD2 for D (6 bases). CDR1 is WSHSY, CDR2 SAAADI, per germline. CDR3 length equals 16 residues. V dropped 10 bases and J dropped 4 bases, with 22 bases sitting between them.